A selection of T cell receptor beta chains follows, all from one sample in a study of blood T cells in healthy people across ages. TCRdb processed the 5' RACE reads anew with MiXCR; each CDR3 protein has one entry. Of 800,000 to 1,300,000 distinct CDR3 sequences in the sample, approximately 25% were seen once. This sample also appeared in a second study, on T cells of mothers and their children.

Specimen: blood. These receptors were obtained from a girl aged 2 to 10 in good health. Each CDR3 is given with its conserved first and last residue. The D gene is left open where the match is weak. Clone size, where shown, is once, few, many, or a class for clones that have expanded.

j_call | clone_size | d_call | v_call | cdr3_aa | cdr3_nt
TRBJ2-5 | - | - | TRBV29-1 | CSVGGRGETQYF | TGCAGCGTGGGTGGGAGGGGGGAGACCCAGTACTTC
TRBJ2-5 | - | - | TRBV3-1 | CASSRRLVETQYF | TGTGCCAGCAGCCGCCGACTAGTAGAGACCCAGTACTTC
TRBJ1-5 | few | TRBD1 | TRBV6-5 | CASSNRGPTENQPQHF | TGTGCCAGCAGTAACAGGGGCCCGACCGAAAATCAGCCCCAGCATTTT
TRBJ2-1 | few | - | TRBV9 | CASSVATAYNEPFF | TGTGCCAGCAGCGTAGCGACGGCCTACAATGAGCCATTCTTC
TRBJ1-3 | - | TRBD1 | TRBV20-1 | CSATAGQGWNAGNTIYF | TGCAGTGCTACCGCGGGACAGGGGTGGAATGCTGGAAACACCATATATTTT
TRBJ1-2 | few | - | TRBV6-2/TRBV6-3 | CASSHARQVDYGYTF | TGTGCCAGCAGTCACGCTCGCCAGGTGGACTATGGCTACACCTTC
TRBJ2-3 | - | - | TRBV7-2 | CASNMRSESDTQYF | TGTGCCAGCAACATGCGCAGTGAGTCAGATACGCAGTATTTT
TRBJ1-1 | few | - | TRBV12-5 | CASAHGLGTFF | TGTGCTAGTGCCCACGGACTCGGGACTTTCTTT
TRBJ2-1 | - | - | TRBV20-1 | CSARERGSVKQFF | TGCAGTGCTAGAGAAAGAGGTTCTGTGAAGCAGTTCTTC
TRBJ2-7 | once | TRBD2 | TRBV28 | CASSGRDSGLYEQYF | TGTGCCAGCAGTGGGAGGGATAGCGGGCTTTACGAGCAGTACTTC
TRBJ2-5 | few | - | TRBV9 | CASSPQTSGGTQYF | TGTGCCAGCAGCCCCCAGACGTCGGGGGGCACGCAGTACTTC
TRBJ2-3 | - | - | TRBV19 | CASSILGAETDTQYF | TGTGCCAGTAGTATTTTAGGTGCCGAGACAGATACGCAGTATTTT
TRBJ2-2 | once | - | TRBV12-3/TRBV12-4 | CASGDVLGQYTGELFF | TGTGCCAGCGGTGATGTATTGGGGCAGTACACCGGGGAGCTGTTTTTT
TRBJ1-6 | few | TRBD1 | TRBV11-2 | CASSRLRTGDNLALHF | TGTGCCAGCAGCCGTCTGAGGACAGGGGATAATTTGGCCCTCCACTTT
TRBJ1-5 | few | - | TRBV4-3 | CASSQDGGESNQPQHF | TGCGCCAGCAGCCAAGACGGCGGGGAAAGCAATCAGCCCCAGCATTTT
TRBJ1-1 | few | - | TRBV7-9 | CATPYLTALNTEAFF | TGTGCCACCCCGTACCTGACTGCGCTGAACACTGAAGCTTTCTTT
TRBJ2-5 | few | - | TRBV6-2/TRBV6-3 | CASTEGPQETQYF | TGTGCCAGCACCGAGGGACCTCAAGAGACCCAGTACTTC
TRBJ2-1 | few | - | TRBV4-1 | CASRDSKNEQFF | TGCGCCAGCCGGGACTCGAAAAATGAGCAGTTCTTC
TRBJ2-3 | many | - | TRBV9 | CASSGGLLDLSDTQYF | TGTGCCAGCAGCGGGGGACTCCTGGATTTATCAGATACGCAGTATTTT
TRBJ2-7 | - | TRBD1 | TRBV4-3 | CASSQGSGQGACEQYF | TGCGCCAGCAGCCAAGGATCGGGACAGGGGGCCTGCGAGCAGTACTTC
TRBJ1-4 | - | TRBD1 | TRBV5-1 | CASSSPGTGLEKLFF | TGCGCCAGCAGCTCCCCCGGGACAGGGCTCGAAAAACTGTTTTTT
TRBJ2-3 | few | - | TRBV27 | CASSIPDSTDTQYF | TGTGCCAGCAGTATCCCTGATAGCACAGATACGCAGTATTTT